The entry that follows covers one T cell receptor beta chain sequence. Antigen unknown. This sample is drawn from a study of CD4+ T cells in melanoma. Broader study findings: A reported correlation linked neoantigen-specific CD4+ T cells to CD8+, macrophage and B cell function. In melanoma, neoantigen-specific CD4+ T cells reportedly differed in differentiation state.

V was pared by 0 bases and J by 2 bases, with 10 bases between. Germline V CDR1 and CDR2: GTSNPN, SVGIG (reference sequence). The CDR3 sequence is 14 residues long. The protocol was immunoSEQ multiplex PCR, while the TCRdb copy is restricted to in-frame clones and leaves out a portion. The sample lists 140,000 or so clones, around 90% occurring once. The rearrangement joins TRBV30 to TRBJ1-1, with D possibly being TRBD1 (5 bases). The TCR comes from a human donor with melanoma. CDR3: CAWSVQGANTEAFF. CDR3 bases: TGTGCCTGGAGTGTACAAGGGGCCAACACTGAAGCTTTCTTT.